This passage covers 21 T cell receptor beta chains from one sample sequenced in a study of blood T cell repertoires in COVID-19. TCRdb keeps only in-frame clones here, not all; method: immunoSEQ multiplex PCR. The profile covers some 80,000 clones, with about 82% appearing a single time and roughly 20% taken by the ten largest. The sample was peripheral blood. The receptors derive from a woman aged 80 or over in a cohort sampled during active or convalescent COVID-19.

This clone was detected a few times. The gene calls are TRBV20-1 and TRBJ1-1; D gene uncertain. V was pared by 5 bases and J by 4 bases, with 8 bases between. This CDR3 is 11 amino acids long. CDR1 is DFQATT and CDR2 is SNEGSKA in the germline V gene (reference sequence). CDR3 region: CSAPGVTEAFF. As DNA, the CDR3 is TGCAGTGCTCCCGGGGTCACTGAAGCTTTCTTT.

The table lists this clone with a count of one. This CDR3 reads CASSLGTGAYEQYF. The CDR3 DNA reads as TGTGCCAGCAGCCTGGGGACAGGGGCCTACGAGCAGTACTTC. The chain is built from TRBV5-6 and TRBJ2-7, with 10 bases aligning to TRBD1. The CDR3 spans 14 residues. The V segment lost 4 bases and the J segment 2 bases; nucleotides outside the gene matches: 3. Per germline, CDR1 SGHDT and CDR2 YYEEEE.

The rearrangement uses TRBV6-5 and TRBJ2-1, with 7 bases identical to TRBD2. The V gene end was trimmed by 7 bases and the J gene end by 5 bases; junction bases not matched to a gene: 5. This CDR3 spans 13 amino acids. Germline CDR1 MNHEY, CDR2 SVGAGI. The CDR3 reads CASTASGNNEQFF. Written as DNA, the CDR3 is TGTGCCAGCACGGCTAGCGGAAACAATGAGCAGTTCTTC.

The chain carries TRBV25-1 and TRBJ1-2; TRBD1 aligns across 9 bases. Trimming cost V 7 bases and J 4 bases; bases outside gene matches: 19. CDR3 length equals 18 residues. CDR1 and CDR2 (germline): MGHDK, SYGVNS. CDR3 sequence: CASTPRSGTGSKAYGYTF. For the CDR3, the DNA is TGTGCCAGCACTCCCCGATCAGGGACAGGGAGCAAAGCCTATGGCTACACCTTC.

The rearrangement uses TRBV7-2 and TRBJ2-7; 12 nucleotides line up with TRBD2. The germline V gene encodes CDR1 SGHTA and CDR2 FQGNSA. V dropped 1 base and J dropped 5; count of bases not matched to a gene: 9. This CDR3 is built from 17 residues. The CDR3: CASSLGGLAGWYDEQYV. The CDR3 DNA follows: TGTGCCAGCAGCTTAGGGGGACTAGCGGGTTGGTACGACGAGCAGTACGTC.

The J gene is TRBJ2-1, the V gene TRBV7-8; D ambiguous. Trimming pared 4 bases from V and 13 bases from J, leaving 17 bases between. Germline CDR1 reads SGHVS; CDR2 reads FQNEAQ. This CDR3 is built from 13 residues. DNA for the CDR3: TGTGCCAGCAGCTCCCTAAAGGAGATGTCCCAGTTCTTC. It is translated as CASSSLKEMSQFF.

The CDR3 DNA reads TGTGCCAGCAGTACAGGGGGATTGAACACTGAAGCTTTCTTT. This sequence encodes CASSTGGLNTEAFF. The chain is built from TRBV2 and TRBJ1-1, with 8 bases identical to TRBD1. The germline gives CDR1 SNHLY, CDR2 FYNNEI. The CDR3 sequence is 14 residues long. The V and J ends lost 5 bases and 0 bases, in that order; junction bases with no gene match: 2.

The chain couples TRBV10-3 to TRBJ1-2; 8 bases agree with TRBD1. Germline CDR1 is ENHRY and CDR2 is SYGVKD. V trimming: 0 bases; J trimming: 2 bases; junction bases outside the gene matches: 5. The CDR3 loop spans 16 amino acids. CDR3 sequence reads: CAISESGQVRNYGYTF. CDR3 DNA: TGTGCCATCAGTGAGTCGGGACAGGTTAGGAACTATGGCTACACCTTC.

V gene TRBV2 combines with J gene TRBJ2-7, with D perhaps matching TRBD1 (6 bases). This CDR3 comprises 15 residues. Looked up from germline, CDR1 is SNHLY and CDR2 is FYNNEI. The V end lost 6 bases, the J end lost 0 bases, and 15 bases lay between the germline ends. CDR3 sequence reads: CASSADRFSSYEQYF. The CDR3 coding sequence is TGTGCCAGCAGCGCTGACAGGTTCTCCTCCTACGAGCAGTACTTC.

This chain links TRBV5-1 with TRBJ1-1; D may be TRBD1 (6 bases). The CDR3 extends over 15 amino acids. V gave up 0 bases and J gave up 5 bases, with 14 bases separating them. Germline CDR1 is SGHRS and CDR2 is YFSETQ. This chain's CDR3 is CASSLATGGGTEAFF. In DNA, the CDR3 is TGCGCCAGCAGCTTGGCCACGGGAGGGGGGACTGAAGCTTTCTTT.

In its sample, this clone was seen many times. This chain uses TRBV6-5 with TRBJ2-5; 8 bases agree with TRBD1. This CDR3 has 15 residues. Germline V gene sequence: CDR1 MNHEY, CDR2 SVGAGI. Trimming at V came to 5 bases and at J to 5 bases, leaving 10 bases not matched to a gene. CDR3 amino acids: CASSHRDRPSETQYF. DNA for the CDR3: TGTGCCAGCAGTCACCGGGACAGGCCTTCGGAGACCCAGTACTTC.

This clone occurred once. The J gene is TRBJ1-1, the V gene TRBV9; TRBD1 aligns across 8 bases. The CDR3 spans 15 residues. CDR1 is SGDLS, CDR2 YYNGEE, per germline. Unmatched junction bases numbered 3, after V lost 0 bases and J lost 2 bases. The CDR3 region has the DNA TGTGCCAGCAGCGTAGGCACAGGGGGTAACACTGAAGCTTTCTTT. This encodes CASSVGTGGNTEAFF.

The chain is built from TRBV6-4 and TRBJ1-1; D ambiguous. Trimming removed 8 bases from V and 7 bases from J, with 35 bases in between. This CDR3 has 19 residues. Germline lookup yields CDR1 MRHNA and CDR2 SNTAGT. The CDR3 spells CASPPPRAVESCLTFEAFF. As DNA, the CDR3 is TGTGCCAGCCCACCTCCCCGCGCGGTTGAATCGTGTCTTACTTTTGAAGCTTTCTTT.

The rearrangement joins TRBV29-1 to TRBJ1-3; D might be TRBD1 (5 bases). The CDR3 totals 14 residues. Trimming removed 3 bases from V and 4 bases from J, with 13 bases in between. Germline loops: CDR1 SQVTM, CDR2 ANQGSEA. CDR3 sequence: CSVDRGGEGNTIYF. The CDR3, as DNA: TGCAGCGTTGATCGTGGAGGGGAAGGAAACACCATATATTTT.

This chain joins TRBV2 and TRBJ2-1; a possible D gene is TRBD2 (6 bases). CDR3 length: 15 amino acids. CDR1 is SNHLY and CDR2 is FYNNEI in the germline V gene. The V gene lost 0 bases and the J gene lost 9 bases, with 15 bases spanning the gap. The DNA for the CDR3 is TGTGCCAGCAGTGAAGCGAGACTAGGACGAGCTGAGCAGTTCTTC. It translates to CASSEARLGRAEQFF.

V gene TRBV27 combines with J gene TRBJ1-2, with D possibly TRBD1 on 6 matching bases. The CDR3 is 16 residues long. Germline CDR1 is MNHEY and CDR2 is SMNVEV (reference sequence). Deletions cut 4 bases from V and 0 bases from J, with 15 bases between. In DNA form, the CDR3 reads TGTGCCAGCAGTTCTTACGGACAGAACGCTAACTATGGCTACACCTTC. This encodes CASSSYGQNANYGYTF.

The chain uses TRBV18 and TRBJ1-4, with no clear D. V was clipped by 6 bases and J by 7 bases, with 12 bases between them. This CDR3 comprises 13 residues. The germline V gene has CDR1 KGHSH and CDR2 LQKENI. The CDR3 spells CASSPKGSEKLFF. The CDR3, as DNA: TGTGCCAGCTCCCCAAAAGGGAGTGAAAAACTGTTTTTT.

CDR3 in amino acids: CASSLTTDSPLHF. In DNA, the CDR3 is TGTGCCAGCAGCTTGACGACAGATTCACCCCTCCACTTT. This chain connects TRBV11-2 to TRBJ1-6, with a tentative D call TRBD1 (5 bases). Germline V gene sequence: CDR1 SGHAT, CDR2 FQNNGV. V was pared by 3 bases and J by 8 bases, with 8 bases between. The CDR3 totals 13 residues.

The rearrangement links TRBV5-1 to TRBJ1-3; TRBD1 agrees at 7 bases. CDR1 SGHRS and CDR2 YFSETQ come from the germline V gene. J was trimmed by 6 bases and V by 7 bases; bases with no gene match: 10. This CDR3 is built from 14 residues. The CDR3 reads CASQLGGGENTIYF. The DNA of the CDR3 is TGCGCCAGCCAGCTTGGAGGGGGCGAAAACACCATATATTTT. Full variable domain (rest looked up from reference TRBV5-1 and TRBJ1-3): KAGVTQTPRYLIKTRGQQVTLSCSPISGHRSVSWYQQTPGQGLQFLFEYFSETQRNKGNFPGRFSGRQFSNSRSEMNVSTLELGDSALYLCASQLGGGENTIYFGEGSWLTVV.

The chain has TRBV30 and TRBJ2-1, with 9 bases aligning to TRBD2. The CDR3 contains 11 residues. V dropped 8 bases and J dropped 7; count of bases not matched to a gene: 3. Germline V lookup: CDR1 GTSNPN, CDR2 SVGIG (reference sequence). The CDR3 sequence: CARTSANEQFF. CDR3 DNA sequence: TGTGCCCGGACTAGCGCGAATGAGCAGTTCTTC.

This chain links TRBV9 with TRBJ1-2, with D perhaps TRBD1 (5 bases). CDR1 and CDR2 from the germline V gene are SGDLS and YYNGEE. CDR3 length: 15 amino acids. Deletions cut 5 bases from V and 4 bases from J, with 18 bases between. CDR3 region: CASSEGPGGAYGYTF. In DNA form, the CDR3 reads TGTGCCAGCAGTGAGGGACCGGGCGGGGCCTATGGCTACACCTTC.